The 5 T cell receptor beta chains reported below all come from one sample, sequenced in a study of T cell clonotyping in hematopoietic cell transplantation. Measured with immunoSEQ multiplex PCR; TCRdb has only the in-frame clones, and not every one. The table shows about 27,000 clones, with around 95% occurring only once. The sequenced material came from peripheral blood mononuclear cells. These TCRs come from a man aged 50 or older in good health. Some clones in this sample may be carry-over from other donors' samples.

V is TRBV5-1 and J is TRBJ2-1; D is uncertain. The CDR3 has 13 residues. Germline V gene data show CDR1 as SGHRS and CDR2 as YFSETQ. Trimming left V 3 bases short and J 5 bases short, with 9 bases between. The CDR3 reads CASSSLTDNEQFF. For the CDR3, the DNA is TGCGCCAGCAGCTCCCTGACGGACAATGAGCAGTTCTTC.

V gene TRBV6-5 combines with J gene TRBJ1-3, with D tentatively TRBD1 (5 bases). Deletions cut 6 bases from V and 4 bases from J, with 16 bases between. Germline values: CDR1 MNHEY, CDR2 SVGAGI. There are 15 residues in the CDR3. Written as DNA, the CDR3 is TGTGCCAGCAGGCTCAACTCGGGACTAGGAAACACCATATATTTT. Translation: CASRLNSGLGNTIYF.

This chain uses TRBV7-9 with TRBJ2-3; 9 positions agree with TRBD2. CDR3 length equals 16 residues. Germline CDR1 reads SEHNR; CDR2 reads FQNEAQ (reference sequence). V lost 0 bases, J lost 5 bases, and 6 bases stayed unmatched. CDR3 in amino acids: CASSLASGGYQDTQYF. The CDR3, as DNA: TGTGCCAGCAGCTTAGCCAGCGGGGGGTATCAAGATACGCAGTATTTT.

The chain combines TRBV10-1 with TRBJ1-3; D gene uncertain. The CDR3 has 15 residues. Germline CDR1 and CDR2: WNHNN and SYGVQD (reference sequence). V was clipped by 3 bases and J by 7 bases, with 16 bases between them. In nucleotides, the CDR3 is TGCGCCAGCAGTGATGACCCAGCTTCGGGGAACACCATATATTTT. Its protein is CASSDDPASGNTIYF.

V and J are TRBV6-1 and TRBJ1-2, with 7 bases aligning to TRBD1. Germline-derived CDR1 and CDR2 are MNHNS and SASEGT. V trimming: 9 bases; J trimming: 2 bases; junction bases outside the gene matches: 12. This CDR3 spans 15 amino acids. CDR3 residues: CASVNPPGQNYGYTF. The DNA for the CDR3 is TGTGCCAGTGTAAACCCGCCGGGACAGAACTATGGCTACACCTTC.